The clone carrying this TCR beta chain has a handful of counts. This record comes from a study of blood T cell repertoires in COVID-19. As for the study in general: From T cells, B-cell-depleted T cells, or PBMCs came the material, which was cDNA or gDNA.

Method: immunoSEQ multiplex PCR; TCRdb's copy keeps in-frame clones and lacks some. Counted here are about 240,000 clones, about four fifths occurring once; the ten biggest clones make up roughly 1.9%. Trimming cost V 4 bases and J 1 base, with 15 bases left between them. Germline V gives CDR1 SGHNT, CDR2 YYREEE (reference sequence). The CDR3 is made up of 16 amino acids. Sequencing was performed on peripheral blood. This TCR came from a man aged 25-40 years who had recovered from COVID-19. The V gene is TRBV5-4, the J gene TRBJ1-3, with D possibly being TRBD1 (6 bases). The CDR3 sequence: CASSRDTRASGNTIYF. CDR3 DNA: TGTGCCAGCAGCCGGGACACCCGGGCTTCTGGAAACACCATATATTTT.